One sample yielded the 30 T cell receptor beta chains listed below, sequenced in a study of cytomegalovirus exposure and HLA in healthy donors. The study ran its PCR with 60 Vbeta and 13 Jbeta primers. TCRdb keeps only in-frame clones here, not all; method: immunoSEQ multiplex PCR. The sample includes 120,000 or so clones, about 71% of them seen just once. The sequencing input was PBMCs. The receptors shown here come from a woman aged 45-65 years in good health and CMV-seronegative.

The chain has TRBV28 and TRBJ2-7; 8 bases align to TRBD2. This CDR3 has 13 residues. The V gene's germline CDR1 is MDHEN and CDR2 SYDVKM. The junction had 2 bases not matched to a gene; V was cut back by 3 bases and J by 4 bases. Here the CDR3 reads CASSFQRGYEQYF. In DNA form, the CDR3 reads TGTGCCAGCAGTTTCCAGCGGGGGTACGAGCAGTACTTC.

The chain carries TRBV7-8 and TRBJ2-7; weak D call: TRBD2 (5 bases). V lost 1 base and J 5 bases, leaving 15 bases between the germline ends. This CDR3 has 15 residues. Germline CDR1 is SGHVS and CDR2 is FQNEAQ. The CDR3 is CASSLVGGLSHEQYF. CDR3 coding DNA: TGTGCCAGCAGCTTAGTCGGCGGGCTATCCCACGAGCAGTACTTC.

The chain uses TRBV18 and TRBJ2-1; 11 nucleotides align to TRBD1. In germline, CDR1 is KGHSH, CDR2 LQKENI. Germline trimming cut 6 bases from V and 0 bases from J; bases unmatched to any gene: 13. The CDR3 spans 19 residues. The chain's CDR3 is CASSPRTGGAGSSYNEQFF. The CDR3 DNA reads TGTGCCAGCTCTCCTCGGACAGGGGGCGCCGGGAGCTCCTACAATGAGCAGTTCTTC.

V usage is TRBV7-2 and J usage is TRBJ2-1, with TRBD2 identical over 11 bases. The CDR3 totals 18 residues. Germline V lookup: CDR1 SGHTA, CDR2 FQGNSA. J was trimmed by 4 bases and V by 1 base; bases with no gene match: 9. The chain's CDR3 is CASSLGLAGLAVYNEQFF. Here the CDR3 DNA reads TGTGCCAGCAGCTTAGGGTTGGCGGGACTAGCGGTTTACAATGAGCAGTTCTTC. Complete variable domain (other parts from reference TRBV7-2 and TRBJ2-1): GAGVSQSPSNKVTEKGKDVELRCDPISGHTALYWYRQSLGQGLEFLIYFQGNSAPDKSGLPSDRFSAERTGGSVSTLTIQRTQQEDSAVYLCASSLGLAGLAVYNEQFFGPGTRLTVL.

The count of this clone is one. V gene TRBV7-2 combines with J gene TRBJ2-2; the match to TRBD2 covers 9 bases. Trimming removed 1 base from V and 5 bases from J; junction bases left unmatched: 5. Germline lookup yields CDR1 SGHTA and CDR2 FQGNSA. This CDR3 spans 16 amino acids. The CDR3 region is CASSLGLADLTGELFF. The CDR3 coding sequence is TGTGCCAGCAGCTTAGGACTAGCGGATTTAACCGGGGAGCTGTTTTTT. Using reference TRBV7-2 and TRBJ2-2 for the parts outside the CDR3, the full variable domain is GAGVSQSPSNKVTEKGKDVELRCDPISGHTALYWYRQSLGQGLEFLIYFQGNSAPDKSGLPSDRFSAERTGGSVSTLTIQRTQQEDSAVYLCASSLGLADLTGELFFGEGSRLTVL.

The genes are TRBV15 and TRBJ2-7; D not resolved. Germline assignment: CDR1 LNHNV and CDR2 YYDKDF (reference sequence). Trimming pared 5 bases from V and 0 bases from J, leaving 5 bases between. The CDR3 spans 12 residues. This CDR3 reads CATSDSSYEQYF. CDR3 sequence (DNA): TGTGCCACCAGCGACTCCTCCTACGAGCAGTACTTC.

The count of this clone is one. The chain has TRBV19 and TRBJ1-5; 7 bases fit TRBD1. The CDR3 has 15 amino acids. Germline CDR1 is LNHDA and CDR2 is SQIVND (reference sequence). V lost 6 bases and J lost 0; bases outside the gene matches: 5. CDR3 nucleotides: TGTGCCAGTAGCCCAGGACAGGATAGCAATCAGCCCCAGCATTTT. Amino acid sequence: CASSPGQDSNQPQHF.

The chain couples TRBV5-1 to TRBJ1-1, with 8 bases matching TRBD1. Trimming cost V 3 bases and J 2 bases; bases outside gene matches: 6. The CDR3 length is 15 residues. Germline-derived CDR1 and CDR2 are SGHRS and YFSETQ. The CDR3 bases are TGCGCCAGCAGCTCCCCGGGACAGGAAAACACTGAAGCTTTCTTT. This codes for CASSSPGQENTEAFF. Complete variable domain (other parts from reference TRBV5-1 and TRBJ1-1): KAGVTQTPRYLIKTRGQQVTLSCSPISGHRSVSWYQQTPGQGLQFLFEYFSETQRNKGNFPGRFSGRQFSNSRSEMNVSTLELGDSALYLCASSSPGQENTEAFFGQGTRLTVV.

The chain recombines TRBV9 with TRBJ2-2; TRBD1 matches at 11 bases. The CDR3 covers 16 residues. Germline V gene data show CDR1 as SGDLS and CDR2 as YYNGEE. The junction had 9 bases not matched to a gene; V was cut back by 3 bases and J by 8 bases. CDR3 coding DNA: TGTGCCAGCAGCGCGAACTGGGACAGGGGGTCAGGGGAGCTGTTTTTT. It yields the protein CASSANWDRGSGELFF.

This chain connects TRBV7-2 to TRBJ2-3, with no clear D. V was shortened by 6 bases and J by 1 base, with 11 bases between the two germline ends. The CDR3 spans 14 residues. Germline CDR1 and CDR2: SGHTA and FQGNSA. CDR3 bases: TGTGCCAGCAGATCCAGGTCGGGCACAGATACGCAGTATTTT. It translates to CASRSRSGTDTQYF.

The rearrangement uses TRBV6-1 and TRBJ2-7; TRBD2 matches at 7 bases. Germline CDR1 reads MNHNS; CDR2 reads SASEGT. The V and J ends lost 2 bases and 7 bases, in that order; junction bases with no gene match: 11. The CDR3 covers 15 residues. CDR3 in amino acids: CASSENPGGGREQYF. In DNA, the CDR3 is TGTGCCAGCAGTGAAAACCCTGGGGGGGGAAGGGAGCAGTACTTC.

The chain has TRBV5-1 and TRBJ2-1, with 9 bases matching TRBD1. Germline CDR1 is SGHRS and CDR2 is YFSETQ. V gave up 0 bases and J gave up 1 base; unmatched junction bases: 2. The CDR3 contains 16 residues. Here the CDR3 DNA reads TGCGCCAGCAGCTTGGGGGGGACAGGGTCCTACAATGAGCAGTTCTTC. This gives the protein CASSLGGTGSYNEQFF.

The gene calls are TRBV7-9 and TRBJ1-1, with 9 bases matching TRBD1. The V and J ends lost 5 bases and 11 bases, in that order; junction bases with no gene match: 6. Looked up from germline, CDR1 is SEHNR and CDR2 is FQNEAQ (reference sequence). This CDR3 has 12 residues. DNA for the CDR3: TGTGCCAGCAGCCCCGGGACAGGGTACGCTTTCTTT. Its protein product is CASSPGTGYAFF. Full variable domain (rest looked up from reference TRBV7-9 and TRBJ1-1): DTGVSQNPRHKITKRGQNVTFRCDPISEHNRLYWYRQTLGQGPEFLTYFQNEAQLEKSRLLSDRFSAERPKGSFSTLEIQRTEQGDSAMYLCASSPGTGYAFFGQGTRLTVV.

The chain combines TRBV27 with TRBJ1-5; 7 bases are a match to TRBD1. This CDR3 region has 15 residues. V trimming: 2 bases; J trimming: 0 bases; junction bases outside the gene matches: 1. Germline V gene lookup returns CDR1 MNHEY and CDR2 SMNVEV (reference sequence). CDR3 sequence reads: CASSLRGHSNQPQHF. The CDR3 DNA follows: TGTGCCAGCAGTTTAAGGGGGCATAGCAATCAGCCCCAGCATTTT.

The V gene is TRBV19, the J gene TRBJ1-1; 7 bases align to TRBD1. The CDR3 runs to 14 residues. Trimming removed 6 bases from V and 0 bases from J; junction bases left unmatched: 4. Germline V CDR1 and CDR2: LNHDA, SQIVND (reference sequence). CDR3 sequence (DNA): TGTGCCAGTAGACCAGGGGGGATGAACACTGAAGCTTTCTTT. Amino acids: CASRPGGMNTEAFF.

Of note for this clone: Different DNA sequences within this sample yield the same CDR3. The chain joins TRBV28 to TRBJ2-7; no reliable D call. Germline values: CDR1 MDHEN, CDR2 SYDVKM. This CDR3 spans 11 amino acids. Trimming cost V 4 bases and J 3 bases, with 4 bases left between them. CDR3 in DNA: TGTGCCAGCAGTTCCCTCTACGAGCAGTACTTC. Translated, it gives CASSSLYEQYF. The full variable domain, with the rest looked up from reference TRBV28 and TRBJ2-7, is DVKVTQSSRYLVKRTGEKVFLECVQDMDHENMFWYRQDPGLGLRLIYFSYDVKMKEKGDIPEGYSVSREKKERFSLILESASTNQTSMYLCASSSLYEQYFGPGTRLTVT.

V is TRBV4-1 and J is TRBJ1-4; 8 positions match TRBD1. V lost 4 bases to trimming and J lost 8 bases; unmatched junction nucleotides: 15. This CDR3 region has 17 residues. CDR1 MGHRA and CDR2 YSYEKL come from the germline V gene. This chain's CDR3 is CASSPPGGTGPAEKLFF. The CDR3 coding sequence is TGCGCCAGCAGCCCCCCTGGAGGGACAGGACCGGCCGAAAAACTGTTTTTT.

CDR3 sequence reads: CASSLGGGNQETQYF. CDR3 coding DNA: TGTGCCAGCAGTTTGGGTGGGGGGAATCAAGAGACCCAGTACTTC. J is TRBJ2-5 and V is TRBV9; TRBD2 might be the D (6 bases). Germline values: CDR1 SGDLS, CDR2 YYNGEE. The CDR3 loop spans 15 amino acids. The V end lost 5 bases, the J end lost 2 bases, and 16 bases lay between the germline ends.

CDR3 nucleotide sequence: TGTGCCTGGAACCGGGACAGGGGGTTTTTCGGGGAGCTGTTTTTT. This translates into CAWNRDRGFFGELFF. The V call is TRBV30, the J call TRBJ2-2, with 11 bases identical to TRBD1. The CDR3 is made up of 15 amino acids. V lost 4 bases and J lost 7; bases outside the gene matches: 8. CDR1 and CDR2 (germline): GTSNPN, SVGIG (reference sequence).

V is TRBV27 and J is TRBJ1-1; TRBD1 matches at 10 bases. Germline CDR1 and CDR2: MNHEY and SMNVEV (reference sequence). The CDR3 spans 15 residues. V dropped 7 bases and J dropped 4; count of bases not matched to a gene: 9. The CDR3: CASTLTGTGVTEAFF. In DNA form, the CDR3 reads TGTGCCAGCACGCTAACCGGGACAGGGGTCACTGAAGCTTTCTTT.

This chain links TRBV28 with TRBJ1-1; D unresolved. The CDR3 loop spans 16 amino acids. Germline V lookup: CDR1 MDHEN, CDR2 SYDVKM. The V gene lost 4 bases and the J gene lost 0 bases, with 15 bases spanning the gap. The CDR3 region is CASSSSWNSMNTEAFF. The CDR3, as DNA: TGTGCCAGCAGTTCCTCCTGGAACAGCATGAACACTGAAGCTTTCTTT.

The genes are TRBV30 and TRBJ2-7, with a tentative D call TRBD2 (6 bases). The V gene's germline CDR1 is GTSNPN and CDR2 SVGIG (reference sequence). Trimming removed 0 bases at V and 3 bases at J, with 15 bases between. The CDR3 runs to 15 residues. This CDR3 is CAWSVGGKSLYEQYF. Here the CDR3 DNA reads TGTGCCTGGAGTGTCGGAGGGAAATCCCTCTACGAGCAGTACTTC.

Only a few counts were recorded for this clone. This CDR3 is also generated by other DNA sequences in the sample. The chain uses TRBV11-1 and TRBJ1-5; possibly TRBD1 for D (6 bases). Trimming shortened V by 1 base and J by 7 bases, and 11 bases separated the two germline ends. The CDR3 consists of 14 residues. Germline CDR1 reads SGHAT; CDR2 reads FQDESV (reference sequence). The DNA of the CDR3 is TGTGCCAGCAGCTTAGGGCCGACAGGCCAGCCCCAGCATTTT. Amino acids: CASSLGPTGQPQHF.

The V gene is TRBV21-1, the J gene TRBJ2-1; TRBD2 reflects the table's D call only, with no check against the DNA. TRBV21-1 counts as a pseudogene. This CDR3 contains 15 residues. DNA of the CDR3: TGTGCCAGCAGCAACCATAGCGGGGGGGGTGATGAGCAGTTCTTC. This sequence encodes CASSNHSGGGDEQFF.

The J gene is TRBJ1-1, the V gene TRBV6-6; TRBD1 is a possible D gene (6 bases). V lost 8 bases and J 5 bases, leaving 12 bases between the germline ends. The CDR3 has 12 amino acids. Germline V gives CDR1 MNHNY, CDR2 SVGAGI (reference sequence). In DNA form, the CDR3 reads TGTGCCAGCCAAACAGGGCTTACTGAAGCTTTCTTT. Protein product: CASQTGLTEAFF.

The rearrangement links TRBV7-2 to TRBJ2-7; 8 positions match TRBD2. V gave up 4 bases and J gave up 5 bases; unmatched junction bases: 7. Looked up from germline, CDR1 is SGHTA and CDR2 is FQGNSA. The CDR3 consists of 14 residues. CDR3 nucleotides: TGTGCCAGCAGCTCTCAGCGGGAGTTCCACGAGCAGTACTTC. This sequence encodes CASSSQREFHEQYF. Drawing the rest from reference TRBV7-2 and TRBJ2-7, the complete variable domain is GAGVSQSPSNKVTEKGKDVELRCDPISGHTALYWYRQSLGQGLEFLIYFQGNSAPDKSGLPSDRFSAERTGGSVSTLTIQRTQQEDSAVYLCASSSQREFHEQYFGPGTRLTVT.

The chain couples TRBV7-2 to TRBJ1-2; D gene ambiguous. The CDR3 loop spans 14 amino acids. Germline V gives CDR1 SGHTA, CDR2 FQGNSA. Trimming removed 5 bases at V and 1 base at J, with 11 bases between. CDR3 in amino acids: CASSPPGYNYGYTF. CDR3 coding DNA: TGTGCCAGCAGCCCGCCCGGGTATAACTATGGCTACACCTTC.

On this clone: Other DNA sequences in the same sample also yield this CDR3. The chain is built from TRBV11-2 and TRBJ1-3; D ambiguous. CDR3 length equals 15 residues. Trimming cost V 0 bases and J 3 bases, with 9 bases left between them. Germline loops: CDR1 SGHAT, CDR2 FQNNGV. The CDR3 coding sequence is TGTGCCAGCAGCTTAGATCCTGGGAGTGGAAACACCATATATTTT. Protein product: CASSLDPGSGNTIYF.

This sequence joins TRBV25-1 and TRBJ1-1; D remains unclear. The V end was cut by 2 bases, the J end by 8 bases, with 6 bases between. Germline V gene data show CDR1 as MGHDK and CDR2 as SYGVNS. The CDR3 has 11 residues. CDR3 nucleotides: TGTGCCAGCAGTGAACAGTCAGAAGCTTTCTTT. Protein product: CASSEQSEAFF.

The rearrangement links TRBV27 to TRBJ1-1, with 9 bases lining up with TRBD1. With 5 bases clipped from V and 0 bases from J, the junction kept 7 bases outside the gene matches. There are 16 residues in the CDR3. CDR1 is MNHEY, CDR2 SMNVEV, per germline (reference sequence). This CDR3 reads CASSRLQGALNTEAFF. The CDR3 nucleotides read TGTGCCAGCAGTAGATTACAGGGGGCTTTGAACACTGAAGCTTTCTTT.